This TCR beta chain originates from a study of blood T cell repertoires in COVID-19. CDR1 SGHTA and CDR2 FQGNSA come from the germline V gene. V lost 1 base to trimming and J lost 7 bases, with 13 bases between them. This CDR3 spans 14 amino acids. Repertoires were generated with immunoSEQ multiplex PCR, while TCRdb's copy carries only in-frame clones and drops some. The data show about 190,000 clones, 65% to 80% seen once. All enrollees were roughly 18 to 90 years old and from approximately 25 US areas. Participants had their cohort set by participant-reported clinical history. This TCR was sampled from a woman in her fifties or sixties with acute COVID-19. This chain connects TRBV7-2 to TRBJ2-5, with D possibly matching TRBD1 (6 bases). The specimen sequenced was PBMCs or T cells enriched from blood (not recorded which). CDR3 nucleotides: TGTGCCAGCAGCTTAGGAGGTCTGACAGGGACCCAGTACTTC. Amino acid sequence: CASSLGGLTGTQYF. Based on the CDR3 plus reference TRBV7-2 and TRBJ2-5, the full variable domain is GAGVSQSPSNKVTEKGKDVELRCDPISGHTALYWYRQSLGQGLEFLIYFQGNSAPDKSGLPSDRFSAERTGGSVSTLTIQRTQQEDSAVYLCASSLGGLTGTQYFGPGTRLLVL.